This TCR beta chain comes out of a study of blood T cell repertoires in COVID-19. Profiling relied on immunoSEQ multiplex PCR, and the TCRdb table lists in-frame clones only, not all of them. The sample consists of about 500,000 clones, about 88% of them appearing once. The CDR3 covers 15 residues. CDR1 is SNHLY, CDR2 FYNNEI, per germline. V lost 3 bases, J lost 1 base, and 1 base stayed unmatched. The chain carries TRBV2 and TRBJ2-2, with TRBD1 matching 8 bases. Specimen: peripheral blood. The clonotype was recovered from a man between 18 and 29 years old with COVID-19, enrolled during active disease. CDR3 sequence reads: CASSEGQVNTGELFF. The CDR3 DNA sequence: TGTGCCAGCAGTGAGGGACAGGTGAACACCGGGGAGCTGTTTTTT.